This TCR beta chain was recorded in a study of response to subunit inactivated influenza vaccine. Germline CDR1 is LGHDT and CDR2 is YNNKEL (reference sequence). This CDR3 spans 15 amino acids. V was trimmed by 4 bases and J by 7 bases, leaving 14 bases between them. TCRdb used MiXCR to reprocess the RT-PCR reads, holding one entry per CDR3 protein. This table holds roughly 500,000 distinct CDR3 sequences, approximately 22% found once. These data were also reused for a study on T cells expressing NK-cell markers. That work adds: The authors made TCR beta cDNA libraries by 5'RACE template switching. This switching added a universal primer site and UMIs. In a handful of donors, dominant CD3+CD56+NKG2C+ clones formed roughly 1.0-7.5% of CD8+ cells. Researchers report these clonotypes also headed the CD3+CD56-NKG2C+ fraction in four donors.

Sequences were derived from CD4+ T cells sorted from PBMCs, sampled 11 to 12 days after vaccination. The clonotype originates from a man aged 45-65 years who received an inactivated influenza vaccine. This chain connects TRBV3-1 to TRBJ1-6; unclear D gene. The CDR3 spells CASSLIGSLNSPLHF. In DNA form, the CDR3 reads TGTGCCAGCAGCCTGATAGGGAGTCTCAATTCACCCCTCCACTTT.